This is a list of T cell receptor beta chains from one sample in a study of T cell responses to AZD1222 COVID-19 vaccine. Data came from immunoSEQ multiplex PCR; TCRdb stores just in-frame clones and leaves some out. The profile shows about 94,000 clones, roughly 85% of them singletons. The source material was peripheral blood, sampled 28 days after the second AZD1222 dose. The receptor set was obtained from an adult who received the AZD1222 COVID-19 vaccine. Each CDR3 is given with its conserved first and last residue. Fields, in order: clone size, D gene, J gene, V gene, CDR3 DNA, CDR3 protein. D genes are given only for firm matches. The size entry is marked missing in some rows and otherwise reads once, few, many or a size class.

. . TRBJ2-7 TRBV18 TGTGCCAGCTCACCATCAGCGAGGAGCTCCTACGAGCAGTACTTC CASSPSARSSYEQYF
. . TRBJ1-1 TRBV28 TGTGCCACCCGCGTTTGGAACACTGAAGCTTTCTTT CATRVWNTEAFF
. . TRBJ2-7 TRBV25-1 TGTGCCAGCAGTGAATCCGGGGTTTACTACGAGCAGTACTTC CASSESGVYYEQYF
. TRBD2 TRBJ2-1 TRBV18 TGTGCCAGCTCACCACCGGCGGGGGGGTCTAATGAGCAGTTCTTC CASSPPAGGSNEQFF
. . TRBJ2-1 TRBV7-3 TGTGCCAGCAGCTTGGGCAGGGGCACCTACAATGAGCAGTTCTTC CASSLGRGTYNEQFF
. . TRBJ2-2 TRBV4-1 TGCGCCAGCAGCCAGGACCCTCAAACCGGGGAGCTGTTTTTT CASSQDPQTGELFF
. TRBD1 TRBJ2-2 TRBV5-4 TGTGCCAGCAGCTTGGTAGGACAGGGAGCCGGGGAGCTGTTTTTT CASSLVGQGAGELFF
. TRBD1 TRBJ2-7 TRBV19 TGTGCCAGTAGTCGCGTCGGGACAGGGGGTAGCGAGCAGTACTTC CASSRVGTGGSEQYF
. TRBD1 TRBJ2-1 TRBV5-1 TGCGCCAGCAGCTTGGTCCCCCCACAGGGGGCAGGCAATGAGCAGTTCTTC CASSLVPPQGAGNEQFF
. TRBD1 TRBJ2-7 TRBV6-5 TGTGCCAGCAGCCGGAGGGACAGGGGGAACTACGAGCAGTACTTC CASSRRDRGNYEQYF
once . TRBJ2-2 TRBV24-1 TGTGCCACAAGTCGGGGGCCAGTGTCCGGGGAGCTGTTTTTT CATSRGPVSGELFF
. . TRBJ1-5 TRBV5-8 TGTGCCAGCAGCTTGGCCCGGGGGCCGAGCAATCAGCCCCAGCATTTT CASSLARGPSNQPQHF
once TRBD1 TRBJ2-5 TRBV27 TGTGCCAGCAGTTTTTTTAGGCAGGGGGTCGAGACCCAGTACTTC CASSFFRQGVETQYF
. . TRBJ1-5 TRBV7-2 TGTGCCAGCAGCCCCCGGTTCGGGGCAGGGTATAGCAATCAGCCCCAGCATTTT CASSPRFGAGYSNQPQHF
once . TRBJ2-3 TRBV5-6 TGTGCCAGCAGCTTTTCACCGGACACAGATACGCAGTATTTT CASSFSPDTDTQYF
. . TRBJ2-7 TRBV3-1/TRBV3-2 TGTGCCAGCAGCCGTCAAGCCTACGAGCAGTACTTC CASSRQAYEQYF
. . TRBJ2-7 TRBV2 TGTGCCAGCAAGGCCTTTACCTACGAGCAGTACTTC CASKAFTYEQYF
. . TRBJ1-4 TRBV30 TGTGCCTGGAGTGGAGTTTCGCAGGGGACAACTAATGAAAAACTGTTTTTT CAWSGVSQGTTNEKLFF
once TRBD1 TRBJ2-1 TRBV18 TGTGCCAGCTCGCTACGGGACAGGCCGGGTGAGCAGTTCTTC CASSLRDRPGEQFF
. . TRBJ2-1 TRBV2 TGTGCCAGCAGTGAGTTTGGGCAGGAGCAGTTCTTC CASSEFGQEQFF
. . TRBJ2-5 TRBV3-1/TRBV3-2 TGTGCCAGCTCCCTGAGGGCGGAAGAGACCCAGTACTTC CASSLRAEETQYF
. TRBD1 TRBJ2-7 TRBV7-3 TGTGCCAGCAGCTCAACCGGGACAGGGAGTTTCGGCCTCTACGAGCAGTACTTC CASSSTGTGSFGLYEQYF
. . TRBJ2-2 TRBV7-9 TGTGCCAGCAGCTTACGTGAACAGGCCGGGGAGCTGTTTTTT CASSLREQAGELFF